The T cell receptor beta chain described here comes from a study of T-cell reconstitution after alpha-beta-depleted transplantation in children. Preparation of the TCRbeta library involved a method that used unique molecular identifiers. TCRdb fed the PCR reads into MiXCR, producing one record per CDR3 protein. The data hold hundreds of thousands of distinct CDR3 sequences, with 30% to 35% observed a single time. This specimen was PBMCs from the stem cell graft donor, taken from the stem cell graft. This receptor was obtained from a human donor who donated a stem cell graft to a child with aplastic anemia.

This CDR3 is CSAGRGGRREETQYF. The CDR3 DNA reads TGCAGTGCTGGCCGGGGCGGGAGACGGGAAGAGACCCAGTACTTC. J is TRBJ2-5 and V is TRBV20-1, with 7 bases lining up with TRBD2. The CDR3 consists of 15 residues. With V trimmed by 5 bases and J by 3 bases, 12 bases remained unmatched. Germline values: CDR1 DFQATT, CDR2 SNEGSKA (reference sequence).